In its sample, the clone carrying this TCR beta chain was seen once. CDR1 SQVTM and CDR2 ANQGSEA come from the germline V gene. The V end was cut by 5 bases, the J end by 11 bases, with 18 bases between. CDR3 length: 12 amino acids. CD45RO negativity and positive selection for CCR7 defined naive CD8 cells, a population that excluded terminally differentiated effector memory CD45RA+ cells. Repertoires were generated with immunoSEQ multiplex PCR, while TCRdb's copy carries only in-frame clones and drops some. Of about 2.1 million clones listed, 93% are singletons. These data come from a study of shared clonotypes between healthy human individuals.

The source of this sequence is a man aged 18 to 30 in good health. Some clones in this sample may be carry-over from other donors' samples. The gene calls are TRBV29-1 and TRBJ1-1; tentative D call: TRBD1 (5 bases). The material sequenced was naive CD8+ T cells from PBMCs. CDR3 nucleotide sequence: TGCAGCGTTCTGGTCCAGGCCGGGGGGGCTTTCTTT. Protein product: CSVLVQAGGAFF.